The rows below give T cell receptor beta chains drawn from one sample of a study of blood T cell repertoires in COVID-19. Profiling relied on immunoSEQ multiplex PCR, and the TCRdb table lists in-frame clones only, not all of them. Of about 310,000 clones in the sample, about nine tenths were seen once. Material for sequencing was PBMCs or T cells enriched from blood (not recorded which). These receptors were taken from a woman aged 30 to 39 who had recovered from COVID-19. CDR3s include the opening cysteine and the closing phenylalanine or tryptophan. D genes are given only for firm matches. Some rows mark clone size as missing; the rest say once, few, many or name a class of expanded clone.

CDR3 protein: CASSRTSGSIFGLTDTQYF
CDR3 DNA: TGTGCCAGCAGTCGTACTAGCGGGAGCATTTTTGGGTTGACAGATACGCAGTATTTT
D gene: TRBD2
J gene: TRBJ2-3
V gene: TRBV6-2/TRBV6-3
clone size: NA

CDR3 protein: CASSNRGAYEQYF
CDR3 DNA: TGTGCCAGCAGTAACCGGGGAGCCTACGAGCAGTACTTC
D gene: NA
J gene: TRBJ2-7
V gene: TRBV12-3/TRBV12-4
clone size: NA

CDR3 protein: CASSFLFTTGTQYF
CDR3 DNA: TGTGCCAGCAGTTTTCTGTTTACGACGGGGACGCAGTATTTT
D gene: NA
J gene: TRBJ2-3
V gene: TRBV6-2/TRBV6-3
clone size: NA

CDR3 protein: CASSAGTSGRAHGELFF
CDR3 DNA: TGTGCCAGTAGTGCCGGGACTAGCGGGAGGGCCCACGGGGAGCTGTTTTTT
D gene: TRBD2
J gene: TRBJ2-2
V gene: TRBV19
clone size: NA

CDR3 protein: CASSRRTAYNEQFF
CDR3 DNA: TGTGCCAGCTCTAGGAGGACAGCCTACAATGAGCAGTTCTTC
D gene: NA
J gene: TRBJ2-1
V gene: TRBV18
clone size: NA

CDR3 protein: CASSLGGGTPADQPQHF
CDR3 DNA: TGTGCTAGCAGCTTAGGGGGGGGAACCCCCGCGGATCAGCCCCAGCATTTT
D gene: NA
J gene: TRBJ1-5
V gene: TRBV7-7
clone size: once

CDR3 protein: CASSGTGGAEQYF
CDR3 DNA: TGCGCCAGCAGTGGGACAGGGGGAGCCGAGCAGTACTTC
D gene: TRBD1
J gene: TRBJ2-7
V gene: TRBV10-1
clone size: few

CDR3 protein: CASSPIASSYYNEQFF
CDR3 DNA: TGTGCCAGCAGCCCCATCGCTAGCAGCTACTACAATGAGCAGTTCTTC
D gene: NA
J gene: TRBJ2-1
V gene: TRBV14
clone size: NA

CDR3 protein: CASSPYGGGIGYEQYF
CDR3 DNA: TGTGCCAGCTCACCATATGGGGGCGGCATCGGCTACGAGCAGTACTTC
D gene: NA
J gene: TRBJ2-7
V gene: TRBV18
clone size: once

CDR3 protein: CASSFSGDEKLFF
CDR3 DNA: TGTGCCAGCAGCTTTTCGGGGGATGAAAAACTGTTTTTT
D gene: NA
J gene: TRBJ1-4
V gene: TRBV7-9
clone size: few

CDR3 protein: CASGSPQGDLTDTQYF
CDR3 DNA: TGTGCCAGCGGGTCGCCCCAGGGGGATCTCACAGATACGCAGTATTTT
D gene: TRBD1
J gene: TRBJ2-3
V gene: TRBV28
clone size: NA

CDR3 protein: CASSVRDRGPWTEAFF
CDR3 DNA: TGTGCCAGTAGTGTCAGAGACAGGGGGCCTTGGACTGAAGCTTTCTTT
D gene: TRBD1
J gene: TRBJ1-1
V gene: TRBV19
clone size: NA

CDR3 protein: CASSEGQGAKRPQHF
CDR3 DNA: TGCGCCAGCAGTGAGGGACAGGGGGCTAAGAGGCCCCAGCATTTT
D gene: TRBD1
J gene: TRBJ1-5
V gene: TRBV10-1
clone size: NA

CDR3 protein: CASSPLSTATGELFF
CDR3 DNA: TGTGCCAGCTCACCCTTATCGACAGCCACCGGGGAGCTGTTTTTT
D gene: NA
J gene: TRBJ2-2
V gene: TRBV18
clone size: NA

CDR3 protein: CASSLGLGGGQPQHF
CDR3 DNA: TGTGCCAGCAGCTTAGGCCTAGGGGGCGGTCAGCCCCAGCATTTT
D gene: TRBD1
J gene: TRBJ1-5
V gene: TRBV13
clone size: NA

CDR3 protein: CAQESRTTDQFGGYTF
CDR3 DNA: TGTGCACAGGAGAGCCGTACGACAGACCAATTCGGGGGCTACACCTTC
D gene: NA
J gene: TRBJ1-2
V gene: TRBV30
clone size: NA

CDR3 protein: CAWGTGGWEKLFF
CDR3 DNA: TGTGCCTGGGGGACAGGGGGCTGGGAAAAACTGTTTTTT
D gene: TRBD1
J gene: TRBJ1-4
V gene: TRBV30
clone size: NA

CDR3 protein: CASSTQIGAQYF
CDR3 DNA: TGTGCCAGCAGTACCCAGATTGGTGCGCAGTATTTT
D gene: NA
J gene: TRBJ2-3
V gene: TRBV6-9
clone size: NA

CDR3 protein: CASSFLDSTGELFF
CDR3 DNA: TGTGCCAGCAGCTTTCTGGACAGCACCGGGGAGCTGTTTTTT
D gene: NA
J gene: TRBJ2-2
V gene: TRBV5-4
clone size: NA

CDR3 protein: CASSLAGNDQPQHF
CDR3 DNA: TGCGCCAGCAGCTTGGCAGGCAACGACCAGCCCCAGCATTTT
D gene: NA
J gene: TRBJ1-5
V gene: TRBV5-1
clone size: NA

CDR3 protein: CASSSTGGNSPLHF
CDR3 DNA: TGTGCCAGCAGCTCGACAGGGGGTAATTCACCCCTCCACTTT
D gene: TRBD1
J gene: TRBJ1-6
V gene: TRBV6-5
clone size: once

CDR3 protein: CASSVEGQGVYTF
CDR3 DNA: TGTGCCAGCAGCGTAGAGGGTCAAGGGGTCTACACCTTC
D gene: NA
J gene: TRBJ1-2
V gene: TRBV9
clone size: NA

CDR3 protein: CATSTKTGSNYGYTF
CDR3 DNA: TGTGCCACCAGCACAAAGACAGGGTCGAACTATGGCTACACCTTC
D gene: TRBD1
J gene: TRBJ1-2
V gene: TRBV15
clone size: NA

CDR3 protein: CASSEADRAYEQYF
CDR3 DNA: TGTGCCAGCAGTGAAGCGGACAGGGCCTACGAGCAGTACTTC
D gene: TRBD1
J gene: TRBJ2-7
V gene: TRBV6-1
clone size: few

CDR3 protein: CAIRPNEYSGEQYF
CDR3 DNA: TGTGCCATCAGGCCCAACGAATACTCGGGGGAGCAGTACTTC
D gene: NA
J gene: TRBJ2-7
V gene: TRBV10-3
clone size: NA

CDR3 protein: CASSQEQGYEQYF
CDR3 DNA: TGCGCCAGCAGCCAAGAACAGGGCTACGAGCAGTACTTC
D gene: NA
J gene: TRBJ2-7
V gene: TRBV4-1
clone size: NA

CDR3 protein: CASSQDSGLASDNEQFF
CDR3 DNA: TGCGCCAGCAGCCAAGATTCGGGACTAGCGTCGGATAATGAGCAGTTCTTC
D gene: TRBD2
J gene: TRBJ2-1
V gene: TRBV4-3
clone size: NA

CDR3 protein: CASSLYYSTDTQYF
CDR3 DNA: TGCGCCAGCAGCTTGTACTACAGCACAGATACGCAGTATTTT
D gene: NA
J gene: TRBJ2-3
V gene: TRBV5-1
clone size: once

CDR3 protein: CASSYVAGVNGQFF
CDR3 DNA: TGTGCCAGCAGTTATGTGGCAGGGGTCAATGGGCAGTTCTTC
D gene: NA
J gene: TRBJ2-1
V gene: TRBV6-2/TRBV6-3
clone size: NA

CDR3 protein: CASSVTRLAGGPNNEQFF
CDR3 DNA: TGTGCCAGCAGCGTCACTCGACTAGCGGGAGGGCCTAACAATGAGCAGTTCTTC
D gene: TRBD2
J gene: TRBJ2-1
V gene: TRBV13
clone size: NA

CDR3 protein: CASSEWASGHWGEQYF
CDR3 DNA: TGTGCCAGCAGTGAATGGGCTAGCGGGCACTGGGGCGAGCAGTACTTC
D gene: TRBD2
J gene: TRBJ2-7
V gene: TRBV25-1
clone size: NA

CDR3 protein: CASSLYGGNTIYF
CDR3 DNA: TGCGCCAGCAGCTTGTATGGCGGAAACACCATATATTTT
D gene: NA
J gene: TRBJ1-3
V gene: TRBV5-1
clone size: NA

CDR3 protein: CASSYVGDYGYTF
CDR3 DNA: TGTGCCAGCAGTTATGTCGGGGACTATGGCTACACCTTC
D gene: NA
J gene: TRBJ1-2
V gene: TRBV6-1
clone size: NA

CDR3 protein: CASSQRTRDSTGELFF
CDR3 DNA: TGCGCCAGCAGCCAGAGGACCCGGGACAGCACCGGGGAGCTGTTTTTT
D gene: TRBD1
J gene: TRBJ2-2
V gene: TRBV4-3
clone size: NA

CDR3 protein: CSVDGVPSTDTQYF
CDR3 DNA: TGCAGCGTAGACGGGGTGCCTAGCACAGATACGCAGTATTTT
D gene: NA
J gene: TRBJ2-3
V gene: TRBV29-1
clone size: NA

CDR3 protein: CASSPHRPSGSLDEQYF
CDR3 DNA: TGTGCCAGCAGCCCCCACCGGCCTAGCGGGAGTCTGGACGAGCAGTACTTC
D gene: TRBD2
J gene: TRBJ2-7
V gene: TRBV7-3
clone size: NA

CDR3 protein: CASSWGLAGLGETQYF
CDR3 DNA: TGCGCCAGCAGCTGGGGACTAGCGGGCCTCGGGGAGACCCAGTACTTC
D gene: TRBD2
J gene: TRBJ2-5
V gene: TRBV5-1
clone size: NA

CDR3 protein: CAISVEATYEQYF
CDR3 DNA: TGTGCCATCAGTGTCGAAGCCACCTACGAGCAGTACTTC
D gene: NA
J gene: TRBJ2-7
V gene: TRBV10-3
clone size: NA

CDR3 protein: CATSGTGFGYGYTF
CDR3 DNA: TGTGCCACTTCGGGGACAGGGTTCGGCTATGGCTACACCTTC
D gene: TRBD1
J gene: TRBJ1-2
V gene: TRBV24-1
clone size: NA

CDR3 protein: CASSLTSGTSYEQYF
CDR3 DNA: TGTGCCAGCAGCTTGACTAGCGGGACCTCATACGAGCAGTACTTC
D gene: TRBD2
J gene: TRBJ2-7
V gene: TRBV5-5
clone size: once

CDR3 protein: CASSLGISGNQPQHF
CDR3 DNA: TGCGCCAGCAGCTTGGGCATTTCGGGCAATCAGCCCCAGCATTTT
D gene: NA
J gene: TRBJ1-5
V gene: TRBV5-1
clone size: NA

CDR3 protein: CASSIMNRDAYNEQFF
CDR3 DNA: TGTGCCAGTAGTATAATGAACAGGGACGCTTACAATGAGCAGTTCTTC
D gene: NA
J gene: TRBJ2-1
V gene: TRBV19
clone size: once

CDR3 protein: CASSYLQGSTYNEQFF
CDR3 DNA: TGTGCCAGCAGTTATCTTCAGGGGTCTACCTACAATGAGCAGTTCTTC
D gene: NA
J gene: TRBJ2-1
V gene: TRBV27
clone size: NA

CDR3 protein: CASSLLSVPGGGYTF
CDR3 DNA: TGTGCCAGCAGCTTACTGTCGGTTCCTGGCGGTGGCTACACCTTC
D gene: NA
J gene: TRBJ1-2
V gene: TRBV7-9
clone size: NA

CDR3 protein: CASSIRDRESGDPLNIQYF
CDR3 DNA: TGTGCCAGCAGCATCCGGGACAGGGAATCGGGAGACCCTTTAAACATTCAGTACTTC
D gene: TRBD1
J gene: TRBJ2-4
V gene: TRBV7-9
clone size: NA

CDR3 protein: CASSFDYQGHSGNTIYF
CDR3 DNA: TGTGCCAGCAGCTTCGATTACCAGGGGCACTCTGGAAACACCATATATTTT
D gene: NA
J gene: TRBJ1-3
V gene: TRBV5-5
clone size: NA

CDR3 protein: CASSQVRLLAGDNEQFF
CDR3 DNA: TGTGCCAGCAGCCAAGTCAGGTTACTAGCGGGAGACAATGAGCAGTTCTTC
D gene: TRBD2
J gene: TRBJ2-1
V gene: TRBV4-2
clone size: NA

CDR3 protein: CASSPLSGTGELFF
CDR3 DNA: TGTGCCAGCAGTCCCCTCTCGGGGACCGGGGAGCTGTTTTTT
D gene: NA
J gene: TRBJ2-2
V gene: TRBV27
clone size: NA

CDR3 protein: CASKDTGGAYGYTF
CDR3 DNA: TGTGCCAGTAAGGACACAGGGGGCGCGTATGGCTACACCTTC
D gene: TRBD1
J gene: TRBJ1-2
V gene: TRBV19
clone size: NA

CDR3 protein: CASSPGTSGHYEQYF
CDR3 DNA: TGTGCCAGCTCACCGGGAACTAGCGGACACTACGAGCAGTACTTC
D gene: TRBD2
J gene: TRBJ2-7
V gene: TRBV18
clone size: few

CDR3 protein: CASSLPAGGTGELFF
CDR3 DNA: TGTGCCAGCAGCTTGCCAGCGGGAGGGACCGGGGAGCTGTTTTTT
D gene: TRBD2
J gene: TRBJ2-2
V gene: TRBV5-4
clone size: NA

CDR3 protein: CASSPDRPAYNEQFF
CDR3 DNA: TGCGCCAGCAGCCCGGACAGGCCCGCCTACAATGAGCAGTTCTTC
D gene: TRBD1
J gene: TRBJ2-1
V gene: TRBV5-1
clone size: NA

CDR3 protein: CASHSGGNTGELFF
CDR3 DNA: TGTGCCAGCCATAGCGGGGGGAACACCGGGGAGCTGTTTTTT
D gene: TRBD2
J gene: TRBJ2-2
V gene: TRBV11-3
clone size: few